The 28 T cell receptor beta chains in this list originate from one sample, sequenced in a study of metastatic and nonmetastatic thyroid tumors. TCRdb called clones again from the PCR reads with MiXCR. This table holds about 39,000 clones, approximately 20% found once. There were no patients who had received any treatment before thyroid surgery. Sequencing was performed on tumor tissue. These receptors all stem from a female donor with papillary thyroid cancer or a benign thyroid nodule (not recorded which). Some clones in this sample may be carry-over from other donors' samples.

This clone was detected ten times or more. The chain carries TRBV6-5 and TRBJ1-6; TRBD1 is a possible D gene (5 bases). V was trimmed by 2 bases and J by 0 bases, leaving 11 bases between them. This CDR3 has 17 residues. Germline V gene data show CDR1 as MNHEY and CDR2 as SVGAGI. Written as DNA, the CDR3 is TGTGCCAGCAGTTACCGACAGTTGAGCTCCTATAATTCACCCCTCCACTTT. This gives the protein CASSYRQLSSYNSPLHF.

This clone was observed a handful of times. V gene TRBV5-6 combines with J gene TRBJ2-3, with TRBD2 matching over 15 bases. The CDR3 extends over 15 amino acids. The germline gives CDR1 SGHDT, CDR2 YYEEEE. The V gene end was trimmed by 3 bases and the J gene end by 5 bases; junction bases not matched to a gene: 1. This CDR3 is CASSWGLAGGDTQYF. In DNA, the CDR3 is TGTGCCAGCAGCTGGGGACTAGCGGGAGGAGATACGCAGTATTTT.

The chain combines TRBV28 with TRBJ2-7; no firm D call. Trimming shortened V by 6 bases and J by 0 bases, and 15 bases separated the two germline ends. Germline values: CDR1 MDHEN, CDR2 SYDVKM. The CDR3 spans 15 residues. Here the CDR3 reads CASSPILYHSYEQYF. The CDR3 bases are TGTGCCAGCAGCCCTATACTCTACCACTCCTACGAGCAGTACTTC.

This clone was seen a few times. The CDR3 sequence is CASRNEYTEAFF. CDR3 nucleotides: TGTGCCAGTAGAAATGAGTACACTGAAGCTTTCTTT. The rearrangement links TRBV19 to TRBJ1-1; D is undetermined. V dropped 6 bases and J dropped 3 bases, with 8 bases sitting between them. Germline CDR1 is LNHDA and CDR2 is SQIVND (reference sequence). The CDR3 covers 12 residues.

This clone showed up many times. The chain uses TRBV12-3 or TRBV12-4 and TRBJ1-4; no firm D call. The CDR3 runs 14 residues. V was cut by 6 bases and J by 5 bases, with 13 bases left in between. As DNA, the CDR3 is TGTGCCAGCAGCCCGTTTAGTAAAAATGAAAAACTGTTTTTT. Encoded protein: CASSPFSKNEKLFF.

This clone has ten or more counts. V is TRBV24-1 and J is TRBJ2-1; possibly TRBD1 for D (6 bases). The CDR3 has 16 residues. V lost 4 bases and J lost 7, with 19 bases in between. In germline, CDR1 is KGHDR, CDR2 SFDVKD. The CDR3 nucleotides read TGTGCCACCAGTGACCCTACAGGGAGCCCCTTTAATGAGCAGTTCTTC. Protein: CATSDPTGSPFNEQFF.

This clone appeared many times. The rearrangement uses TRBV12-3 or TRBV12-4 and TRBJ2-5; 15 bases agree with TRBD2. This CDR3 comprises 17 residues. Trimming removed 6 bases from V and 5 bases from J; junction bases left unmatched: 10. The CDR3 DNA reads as TGTGCCAGCAGCCGGGGACTAGCGGGGGGCCTCGGGGAGACCCAGTACTTC. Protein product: CASSRGLAGGLGETQYF.

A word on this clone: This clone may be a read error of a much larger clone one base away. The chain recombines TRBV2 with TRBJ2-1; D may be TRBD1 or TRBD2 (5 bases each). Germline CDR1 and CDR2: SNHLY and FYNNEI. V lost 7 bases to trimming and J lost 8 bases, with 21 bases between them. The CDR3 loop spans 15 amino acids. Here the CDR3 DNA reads TGTGCCAGCACGTGGGACCAGGGCCGTCCCGATGAGCAGTTCTTC. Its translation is CASTWDQGRPDEQFF.

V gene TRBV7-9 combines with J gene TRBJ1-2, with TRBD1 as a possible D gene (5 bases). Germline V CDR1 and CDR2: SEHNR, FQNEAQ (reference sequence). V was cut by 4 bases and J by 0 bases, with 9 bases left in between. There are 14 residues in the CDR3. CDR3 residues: CASSSTETNYGYTF. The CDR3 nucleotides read TGTGCCAGCAGCTCGACAGAGACTAACTATGGCTACACCTTC.

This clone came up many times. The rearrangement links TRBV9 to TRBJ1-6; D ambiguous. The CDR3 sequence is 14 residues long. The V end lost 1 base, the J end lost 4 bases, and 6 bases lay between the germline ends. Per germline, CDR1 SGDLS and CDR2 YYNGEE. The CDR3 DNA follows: TGTGCCAGCAGCGTACACCGGTATAATTCACCCCTCCACTTT. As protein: CASSVHRYNSPLHF.

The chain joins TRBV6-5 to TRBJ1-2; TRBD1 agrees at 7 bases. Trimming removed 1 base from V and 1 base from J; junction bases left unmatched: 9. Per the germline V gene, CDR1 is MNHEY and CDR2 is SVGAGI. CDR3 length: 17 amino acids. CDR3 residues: CASSYYRGQVVNYGYTF. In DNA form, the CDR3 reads TGTGCCAGCAGTTACTATCGCGGACAGGTAGTTAACTATGGCTACACCTTC.

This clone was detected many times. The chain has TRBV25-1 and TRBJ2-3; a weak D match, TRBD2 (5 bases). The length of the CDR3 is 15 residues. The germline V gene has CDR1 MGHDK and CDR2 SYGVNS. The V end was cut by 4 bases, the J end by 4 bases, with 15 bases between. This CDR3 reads CASSASGKIADTQYF. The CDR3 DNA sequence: TGTGCCAGCAGTGCGAGCGGTAAGATCGCAGATACGCAGTATTTT.

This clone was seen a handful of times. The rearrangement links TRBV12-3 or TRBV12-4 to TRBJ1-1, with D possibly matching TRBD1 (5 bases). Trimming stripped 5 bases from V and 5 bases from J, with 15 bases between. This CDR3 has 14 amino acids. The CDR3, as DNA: TGTGCCAGCAGTGCCCTGACAGTGTTTACTGAAGCTTTCTTT. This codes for CASSALTVFTEAFF.

The chain's CDR3 is CASSLVVSDTQYF. In DNA, the CDR3 is TGTGCCAGCAGCTTAGTCGTGTCAGATACGCAGTATTTT. V usage is TRBV7-2 and J usage is TRBJ2-3, with D unclear. The germline gives CDR1 SGHTA, CDR2 FQGNSA. The V end lost 1 base, the J end lost 4 bases, and 6 bases lay between the germline ends. The CDR3 covers 13 residues.

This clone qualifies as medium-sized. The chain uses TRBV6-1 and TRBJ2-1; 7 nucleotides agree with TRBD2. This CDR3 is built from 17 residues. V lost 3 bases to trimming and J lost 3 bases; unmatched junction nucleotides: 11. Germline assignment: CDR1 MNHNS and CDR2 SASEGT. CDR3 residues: CASSERGRGVNYNEQFF. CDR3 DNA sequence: TGTGCCAGCAGTGAGAGGGGACGGGGGGTAAACTACAATGAGCAGTTCTTC.

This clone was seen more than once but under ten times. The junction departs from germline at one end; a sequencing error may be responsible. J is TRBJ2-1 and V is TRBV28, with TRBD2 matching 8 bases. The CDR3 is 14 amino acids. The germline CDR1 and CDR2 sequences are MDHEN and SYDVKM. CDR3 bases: TGTGCCAGCAGTTTTACTAGCGGTTACAATGAGCATTTCTTC. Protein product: CASSFTSGYNEHFF. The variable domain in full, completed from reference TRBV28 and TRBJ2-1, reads DVKVTQSSRYLVKRTGEKVFLECVQDMDHENMFWYRQDPGLGLRLIYFSYDVKMKEKGDIPEGYSVSREKKERFSLILESASTNQTSMYLCASSFTSGYNEHFFGPGTRLTVL.

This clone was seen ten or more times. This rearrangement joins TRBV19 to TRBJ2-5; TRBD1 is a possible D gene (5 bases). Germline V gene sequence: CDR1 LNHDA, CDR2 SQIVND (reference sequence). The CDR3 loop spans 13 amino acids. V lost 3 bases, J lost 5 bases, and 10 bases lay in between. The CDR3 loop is CASSIWQGETQYF. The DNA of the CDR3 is TGTGCCAGTAGTATCTGGCAGGGTGAGACCCAGTACTTC.

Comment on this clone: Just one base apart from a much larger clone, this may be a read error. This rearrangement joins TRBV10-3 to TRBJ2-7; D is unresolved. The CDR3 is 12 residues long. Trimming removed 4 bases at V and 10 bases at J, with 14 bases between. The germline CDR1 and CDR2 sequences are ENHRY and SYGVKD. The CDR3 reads CAISASSGDQYF. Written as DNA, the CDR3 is TGTGCCATCAGTGCTTCCTCTGGGGATCAGTACTTC.

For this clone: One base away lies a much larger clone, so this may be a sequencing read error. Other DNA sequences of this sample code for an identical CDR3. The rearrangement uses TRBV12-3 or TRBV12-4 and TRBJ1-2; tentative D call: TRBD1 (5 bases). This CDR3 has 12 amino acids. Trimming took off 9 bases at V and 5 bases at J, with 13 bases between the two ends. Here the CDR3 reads CASSPGRYGYTF. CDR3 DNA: TGTGCCAGTAGCCCAGGGAGGTATGGCTACACCTTC.

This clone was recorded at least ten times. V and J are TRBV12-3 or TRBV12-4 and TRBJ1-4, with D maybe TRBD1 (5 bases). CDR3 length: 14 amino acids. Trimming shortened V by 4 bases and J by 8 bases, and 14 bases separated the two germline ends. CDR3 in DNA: TGTGCCAGCAGTTCAACAGGATTTTGGGAAAAACTGTTTTTT. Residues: CASSSTGFWEKLFF.

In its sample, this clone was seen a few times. CDR3 sequence (DNA): TGTGCCACCAGTGATCCGGCGGGGGGCAAGCAGTTCTTC. This sequence encodes CATSDPAGGKQFF. This chain links TRBV24-1 with TRBJ2-1, with 8 positions matching TRBD2. CDR1 KGHDR and CDR2 SFDVKD come from the germline V gene. Trimming at V came to 3 bases and at J to 11 bases, leaving 5 bases not matched to a gene. This CDR3 has 13 residues.

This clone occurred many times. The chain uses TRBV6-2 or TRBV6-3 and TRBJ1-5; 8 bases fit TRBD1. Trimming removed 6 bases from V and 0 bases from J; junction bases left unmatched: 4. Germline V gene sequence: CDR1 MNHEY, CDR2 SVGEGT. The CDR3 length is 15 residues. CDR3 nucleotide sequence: TGTGCCAGCAGACAGGGGGGAGATAGCAATCAGCCCCAGCATTTT. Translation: CASRQGGDSNQPQHF.

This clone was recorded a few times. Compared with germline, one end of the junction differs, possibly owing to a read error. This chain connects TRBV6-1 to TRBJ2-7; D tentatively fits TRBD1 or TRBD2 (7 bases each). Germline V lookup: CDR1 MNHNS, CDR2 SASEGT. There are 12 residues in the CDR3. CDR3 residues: CAIREGQYDQYF. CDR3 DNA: TGTGCCATCAGGGAGGGACAGTACGATCAGTACTTC.

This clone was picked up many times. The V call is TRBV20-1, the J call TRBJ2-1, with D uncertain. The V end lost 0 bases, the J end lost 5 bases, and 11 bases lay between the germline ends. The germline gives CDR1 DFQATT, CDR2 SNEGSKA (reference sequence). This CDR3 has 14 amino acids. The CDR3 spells CSARDWERNNEQFF. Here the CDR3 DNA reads TGCAGTGCTAGAGATTGGGAAAGGAACAATGAGCAGTTCTTC.

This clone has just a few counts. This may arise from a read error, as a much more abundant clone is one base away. The chain's CDR3 is CASSETSGYTDMQYF. CDR3 DNA sequence: TGTGCCAGCAGTGAGACTAGCGGGTACACAGATATGCAGTATTTT. The genes are TRBV2 and TRBJ2-3; 10 bases agree with TRBD2. The CDR3 loop spans 15 amino acids. Germline-derived CDR1 and CDR2 are SNHLY and FYNNEI.

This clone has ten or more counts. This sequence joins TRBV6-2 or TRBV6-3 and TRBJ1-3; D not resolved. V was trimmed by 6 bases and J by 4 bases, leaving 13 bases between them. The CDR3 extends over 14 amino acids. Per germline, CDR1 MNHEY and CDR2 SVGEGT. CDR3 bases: TGTGCCAGCAGCGACCCCCGACCAGGAAACACCATATATTTT. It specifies CASSDPRPGNTIYF.

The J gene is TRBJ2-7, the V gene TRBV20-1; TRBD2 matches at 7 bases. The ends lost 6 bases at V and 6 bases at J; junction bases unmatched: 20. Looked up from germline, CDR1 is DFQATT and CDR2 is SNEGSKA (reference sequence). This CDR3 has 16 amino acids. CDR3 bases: TGCAGTGCCACCGCTCCCAGCCGCTCGTCGGGGGGCGAGCAGTACTTC. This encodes CSATAPSRSSGGEQYF.

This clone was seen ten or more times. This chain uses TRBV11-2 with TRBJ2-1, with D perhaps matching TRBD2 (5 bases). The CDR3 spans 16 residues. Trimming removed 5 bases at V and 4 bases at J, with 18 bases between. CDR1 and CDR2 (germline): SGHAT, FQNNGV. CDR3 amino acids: CASSNKFGVLYNEQFF. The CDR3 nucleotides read TGTGCCAGCAGCAACAAATTCGGGGTTCTATACAATGAGCAGTTCTTC.